These T cell receptor beta chains were read from a single sample in a study of blood T cells in healthy people across ages. TCRdb re-analysed the 5' RACE reads in MiXCR, keeping a single row per CDR3 protein. Of more than 550,000 distinct CDR3 sequences in the sample, about 20% are singletons; the top ten hold approximately 20%. The sequenced sample was blood. These TCRs come from a man between 65 and 85 years old in good health. CDR3s include the opening cysteine and the closing phenylalanine or tryptophan. The D gene is left open where the match is weak. Not all rows give a size; the values are once, few, many and, for expanded clones, a class.

size: .
J: TRBJ2-1
D: TRBD1
V: TRBV12-3/TRBV12-4
DNA: TGTGCCAGCAGTTTAGCGGCACAGGGGGCCCATGAGCAGTTCTTC
CDR3: CASSLAAQGAHEQFF

size: .
J: TRBJ2-1
D: .
V: TRBV10-3
DNA: TGTGCCATCAGCAGGGAAGTGGGTCATGAGCAGTTCTTC
CDR3: CAISREVGHEQFF

size: few
J: TRBJ2-7
D: .
V: TRBV20-1
DNA: TGCAGTGCTAGCAGGGACGAGCAGTACTTC
CDR3: CSASRDEQYF

size: .
J: TRBJ2-1
D: TRBD2
V: TRBV7-2
DNA: TGTGCCAGCAGCTCAAGACTAGCGGGGGTCCCCAATGAGCAGTTCTTC
CDR3: CASSSRLAGVPNEQFF

size: few
J: TRBJ2-1
D: TRBD2
V: TRBV7-9
DNA: TGTGCCAGCAGCTCCTCACAAGCGGGAGGGCCACGGGATGAGCAGTTCTTC
CDR3: CASSSSQAGGPRDEQFF

size: .
J: TRBJ1-1
D: .
V: TRBV12-3/TRBV12-4
DNA: TGTGCCAGCAGTTTCTGGGGGAGTAGTACTGAAGCTTTCTTT
CDR3: CASSFWGSSTEAFF

size: .
J: TRBJ1-5
D: TRBD1
V: TRBV20-1
DNA: TGCAGTGCTATGGGACAGGTAGATCAGCCCCAGCATTTT
CDR3: CSAMGQVDQPQHF

size: few
J: TRBJ2-3
D: TRBD1
V: TRBV7-9
DNA: TGTGCCAGCAGCTTGGCCGACAGGGCAGATACGCAGTATTTT
CDR3: CASSLADRADTQYF

size: .
J: TRBJ1-1
D: .
V: TRBV29-1
DNA: TGCAGCGTTGCGCCCGGCACTGAAGCTTTCTTT
CDR3: CSVAPGTEAFF

size: few
J: TRBJ1-1
D: .
V: TRBV29-1
DNA: TGCAGCGTTGGATCAGCGAACACTGAAGCTTTCTTT
CDR3: CSVGSANTEAFF

size: few
J: TRBJ2-5
D: TRBD2
V: TRBV10-3
DNA: TGTGCCATCAGTGAACCCAGGACTAGCGGGAGCGTGGGAGAGACCCAGTACTTC
CDR3: CAISEPRTSGSVGETQYF

size: .
J: TRBJ2-5
D: TRBD1
V: TRBV7-9
DNA: TGTGCCAGCAGGCATCTTCCGGGACAGGCAGAGACCCAGTACTTC
CDR3: CASRHLPGQAETQYF

size: .
J: TRBJ1-1
D: .
V: TRBV11-3
DNA: TGTGCCAGCAGCTCCGGAGGTAGGCACACTGAAGCTTTCTTT
CDR3: CASSSGGRHTEAFF

size: few
J: TRBJ2-1
D: TRBD1
V: TRBV18
DNA: TGTGCCAGCTCACCACGGCGACAGGGAAGCGATGAGCAGTTCTTC
CDR3: CASSPRRQGSDEQFF

size: .
J: TRBJ2-2
D: .
V: TRBV14
DNA: .
CDR3: CASSQKGRGHWTPGSCFF

size: .
J: TRBJ1-1
D: TRBD1
V: TRBV20-1
DNA: TGCAGTGCTAGAGGGGACAGTGGAAAGCCTGAAGCTTTCTTT
CDR3: CSARGDSGKPEAFF

size: few
J: TRBJ2-5
D: TRBD1
V: TRBV6-5
DNA: TGTGCCAGCAGTCTGACAGGGGTGAAGACCCAGTACTTC
CDR3: CASSLTGVKTQYF

size: few
J: TRBJ2-1
D: .
V: TRBV7-3
DNA: TGTGCCAGCAGCTTGGCGCTCAGGACAGATTACAATGAGCAGTTCTTC
CDR3: CASSLALRTDYNEQFF

size: .
J: TRBJ2-1
D: .
V: TRBV6-1
DNA: TGTGCCAGCAATAGGGTGAGCTCCTACAATGAGCAGTTCTTC
CDR3: CASNRVSSYNEQFF

size: .
J: TRBJ2-3
D: .
V: TRBV11-2
DNA: TGTGCCAGCAGCTTAGATCGAACGTGGGGGGCGCTTGGAGATACGCAGTATTTT
CDR3: CASSLDRTWGALGDTQYF

size: many
J: TRBJ2-4
D: .
V: TRBV12-3/TRBV12-4
DNA: TGTGCCAGCAGTTCACTTGACTCTTGGGTTCAGTACTTC
CDR3: CASSSLDSWVQYF

size: few
J: TRBJ1-3
D: .
V: TRBV7-9
DNA: TGTGCCAGCACCCCCCCTGGCGGAAACTCTGGAAACACCATATATTTT
CDR3: CASTPPGGNSGNTIYF

size: few
J: TRBJ2-1
D: .
V: TRBV5-1
DNA: TGCGCCAGCAGCCTAGGGACCACAGAGCAGTTCTTC
CDR3: CASSLGTTEQFF

size: .
J: TRBJ2-6
D: TRBD1
V: TRBV6-1
DNA: TGTGCCAGCAGACGGACAGGGGGCAGGTTTAATGCTGGGGCCAACGTCCTGACTTTC
CDR3: CASRRTGGRFNAGANVLTF

size: .
J: TRBJ2-3
D: .
V: TRBV10-3
DNA: TGTGCCATCAGTGAGTGGTCGGAGGAGGCTTTAGATACGCAGTATTTT
CDR3: CAISEWSEEALDTQYF

size: many
J: TRBJ1-4
D: .
V: TRBV5-1
DNA: TGCGCCAGCAGCTTGTCGGCCGGGGTGGATGAAAAACTGTTTTTT
CDR3: CASSLSAGVDEKLFF

size: many
J: TRBJ1-3
D: .
V: TRBV27
DNA: TGTGCCAGCAGTTTAGATGGGTTGGCGGGGTCTGGAAACACCATATATTTT
CDR3: CASSLDGLAGSGNTIYF

size: few
J: TRBJ1-3
D: .
V: TRBV19
DNA: TGTGCCAGTAGTCTGAGGGACCCGAGCTCTGGAAACACCATATATTTT
CDR3: CASSLRDPSSGNTIYF

size: .
J: TRBJ2-7
D: .
V: TRBV18
DNA: TGTGCCAGCTCACTCACAGGGTCCGTCGTTAGTCCTTCCGAGCAGTACTTC
CDR3: CASSLTGSVVSPSEQYF

size: many
J: TRBJ1-1
D: .
V: TRBV3-1
DNA: TGTGCCAGCGGGGTCCTGAACACTGAAGCTTTCTTT
CDR3: CASGVLNTEAFF

size: few
J: TRBJ1-2
D: .
V: TRBV7-9
DNA: TGTGCCAGCAGCTCCCATTCGGGAGGGGGCTATGGCTACACCTTC
CDR3: CASSSHSGGGYGYTF

size: .
J: TRBJ2-5
D: TRBD1
V: TRBV11-3
DNA: TGTGCCAGCAGCTTAGATGGCCGGACAGGGCAAGAGACCCAGTACTTC
CDR3: CASSLDGRTGQETQYF

size: few
J: TRBJ2-7
D: .
V: TRBV6-5
DNA: TGTGCCAGCAGTTACACCCAGGCTCCTGCCTACGAGCAGTACTTC
CDR3: CASSYTQAPAYEQYF

size: .
J: TRBJ2-5
D: TRBD2
V: TRBV12-3/TRBV12-4
DNA: TGTGCCAGCACCAAGACTAGCCCACAAGAGACCCAGTACTTC
CDR3: CASTKTSPQETQYF

size: .
J: TRBJ1-2
D: TRBD1
V: TRBV6-2/TRBV6-3
DNA: TGTGCCAGCAGTTACGGTCCCAAAACAGGGGAGGACTACACCTTC
CDR3: CASSYGPKTGEDYTF

size: .
J: TRBJ2-2
D: .
V: TRBV3-1
DNA: TGTGCCAGCAGCGACCTAGCTCCCGGGGAGCTGTTTTTT
CDR3: CASSDLAPGELFF

size: .
J: TRBJ2-1
D: TRBD1
V: TRBV15
DNA: TGTGCCACCAGCAGATCCCGTGAGGGGGCCAATGAGCAGTTCTTC
CDR3: CATSRSREGANEQFF

size: .
J: TRBJ1-2
D: TRBD1
V: TRBV7-2
DNA: TGTGCCAGCAGCTTGACTGGGACAGTACACTATGGCTACACCTTC
CDR3: CASSLTGTVHYGYTF

size: .
J: TRBJ1-5
D: .
V: TRBV12-3/TRBV12-4
DNA: TGTGCCAGCAGTTTAATCAGGGGTCAGCCCCAGCATTTT
CDR3: CASSLIRGQPQHF

size: few
J: TRBJ1-6
D: TRBD1
V: TRBV12-3/TRBV12-4
DNA: TGTGCCAGCACTCGACAGGGCTATAATTCACCCCTCCACTTT
CDR3: CASTRQGYNSPLHF

size: .
J: TRBJ1-3
D: .
V: TRBV4-3
DNA: TGCGCCAGCAGCGGCCGGGGACGGAACTCTGGAAACACCATATATTTT
CDR3: CASSGRGRNSGNTIYF

size: .
J: TRBJ2-5
D: .
V: TRBV21-1
DNA: TGTGCCAGCAGCACATGGACAGGGGGCCTCCAAGAGACCCAGTACTTC
CDR3: CASSTWTGGLQETQYF

size: .
J: TRBJ2-5
D: TRBD2
V: TRBV10-1
DNA: TGCGCCAGCAGTGAGCTCCAAACTAGCGGCCAAGAGACCCAGTACTTC
CDR3: CASSELQTSGQETQYF

size: many
J: TRBJ1-3
D: .
V: TRBV18
DNA: TGTGCCAGCTCATCGAGCAGCAGGGGATCTGGAAACACCATATATTTT
CDR3: CASSSSSRGSGNTIYF

size: .
J: TRBJ1-5
D: .
V: TRBV20-1
DNA: TGCAGTGCTAGCGGAGGAAGCAATCAGCCCCAGCATTTT
CDR3: CSASGGSNQPQHF

size: .
J: TRBJ1-4
D: .
V: TRBV29-1
DNA: TGCAGCGTTGCCATGGGGGGGGCATGGGAAAAACTGTTTTTT
CDR3: CSVAMGGAWEKLFF

size: .
J: TRBJ1-6
D: .
V: TRBV7-2
DNA: TGTGCCAGCAGCTTATCAATGTCGTTGCGGTTGAATAATTCACCCCTCCACTTT
CDR3: CASSLSMSLRLNNSPLHF

size: many
J: TRBJ1-2
D: .
V: TRBV5-1
DNA: TGCGCCAGCAGCCAATCGGCAGGGGCAAATCGTTATGGCTACACCTTC
CDR3: CASSQSAGANRYGYTF

size: .
J: TRBJ2-2
D: .
V: TRBV5-1
DNA: TGCGCCAGCAGCTTGTCGGCCGAGGGTGGGAACACCGGGGAGCTGTTTTTT
CDR3: CASSLSAEGGNTGELFF

size: .
J: TRBJ1-1
D: TRBD1
V: TRBV3-1
DNA: TGTGCCAGCAGCCACCCGGGACAGGGTATCCCTGAAGCTTTCTTT
CDR3: CASSHPGQGIPEAFF

size: few
J: TRBJ1-1
D: .
V: TRBV12-3/TRBV12-4
DNA: TGTGCCAGCAGTCCTCGGTTAACCAAGAACACTGAAGCTTTCTTT
CDR3: CASSPRLTKNTEAFF

size: .
J: TRBJ2-1
D: .
V: TRBV7-9
DNA: TGTGCCAGCAGCTTAGATAAAGGATACAATGAGCAGTTCTTC
CDR3: CASSLDKGYNEQFF

size: .
J: TRBJ2-1
D: TRBD2
V: TRBV7-2
DNA: TGTGCCAGCAGCTCCTCGGGACTAGCAGACAATGAGCAGCTCTTC
CDR3: CASSSSGLADNEQLF

size: .
J: TRBJ2-2
D: .
V: TRBV12-3/TRBV12-4
DNA: TGTGCCAGCAGTTTCGACCCTGCGGGACGTGGCGGGGAGCTGTTTTTT
CDR3: CASSFDPAGRGGELFF

size: .
J: TRBJ2-3
D: .
V: TRBV6-5
DNA: TGTGCCAGCAGCCCACGATTCAGCACAGATACGCAGTATTTT
CDR3: CASSPRFSTDTQYF